This T cell receptor (beta chain) is from a study of metastatic and nonmetastatic thyroid tumors. Study-wide background: Thyroid patients, malignant and benign, had repertoires compared across blood and tumor or nodule tissue.

TCRdb re-called the PCR reads through MiXCR. Among roughly 20,000 clones listed, around 34% were seen once. The entire patient cohort was treatment-naive prior to thyroid surgery. V lost 2 bases and J lost 2, with 14 bases in between. The V gene's germline CDR1 is MNHNS and CDR2 SASEGT. The CDR3 spans 16 residues. This clone was recorded many times. The chain joins TRBV6-1 to TRBJ2-3, with D perhaps matching TRBD1 (7 bases). Sequencing was done on a sample of tumor tissue. This TCR came from a female donor with papillary thyroid cancer or a benign thyroid nodule (not recorded which). Some clones in this sample may be carry-over from other donors' samples. CDR3 bases: TGTGCCAGCAGTGAAAGCCAGGGGGGCCTCACAGATACGCAGTATTTT. Translated: CASSESQGGLTDTQYF.